Listed here is a single T cell receptor (beta chain). The germline gives CDR1 SNHLY, CDR2 FYNNEI. Trimming cost V 8 bases and J 0 bases, with 10 bases left between them. The CDR3 contains 13 residues. The sample belongs to a study of cytomegalovirus exposure and HLA in healthy donors. The PCR employed 60 Vbeta primers together with 13 Jbeta primers. Clones were sequenced by immunoSEQ multiplex PCR, and TCRdb holds only the in-frame ones, with some missing. The data contain around 92,000 clones, 65% to 85% of them singletons. Specimen: PBMCs. The V call is TRBV2, the J call TRBJ1-1; maybe TRBD1 (5 bases). This receptor was taken from a girl aged 2 to 9 in good health and CMV-seropositive. The CDR3, as DNA: TGTGCCAGCGGCGCAGGGATGAACACTGAAGCTTTCTTT. Translation: CASGAGMNTEAFF.